These 14 T cell receptor beta chains came from one sample sequenced in a study of OX40 agonist ivuxolimab in advanced cancers. The library was produced with the immunoSEQ multiplex PCR assay. Here the immuneACCESS table is served through TCRdb, limited to in-frame sequences with V and J called. Missing clones are a known gap in these copies; in checked studies unresolved V genes cover under half, and the rest lacks a known reason. The sample contains roughly 61,000 clones, 82% of them found a single time. Approximately 0.49% of the sample is in the top ten clones. The input for sequencing was CD4+ or CD8+ T cells sorted from blood, taken in a trial of the OX40 agonist ivuxolimab. The receptors were sampled from an adult with an advanced solid tumor such as melanoma, head and neck, liver or kidney cancer.

The chain is built from TRBV5-4 and TRBJ1-4; D uncertain. Germline V gene sequence: CDR1 SGHNT, CDR2 YYREEE (reference sequence). V gave up 3 bases and J gave up 1 base, with 4 bases separating them. This CDR3 comprises 13 residues. The CDR3 sequence is CASSSQTNEKLFF. In DNA, the CDR3 is TGTGCCAGCAGCTCGCAAACTAATGAAAAACTGTTTTTT.

J is TRBJ2-3 and V is TRBV9; 15 bases map to TRBD2. V was pared by 4 bases and J by 2 bases, with 8 bases of the junction left unmatched. The CDR3 is made up of 18 amino acids. Per germline, CDR1 SGDLS and CDR2 YYNGEE. The CDR3 DNA reads TGTGCCAGCAGCACCGGACTAGCGGGAGGGTCTATCACAGATACGCAGTATTTT. It codes for CASSTGLAGGSITDTQYF.

The chain combines TRBV11-3 with TRBJ2-3, with 15 positions matching TRBD2. The junction had 10 bases not matched to a gene; V was cut back by 0 bases and J by 6 bases. Germline V gives CDR1 SGHNT, CDR2 YENEEA. CDR3 length: 19 residues. The CDR3 DNA follows: TGTGCCAGCAGCTTAGATTCCCCGGGACTAGCGGGGGGCCAGGATACGCAGTATTTT. Translation: CASSLDSPGLAGGQDTQYF.

The V gene is TRBV6-1, the J gene TRBJ1-2; unclear D gene. CDR1 MNHNS and CDR2 SASEGT come from the germline V gene. V lost 0 bases and J 6 bases, leaving 11 bases between the germline ends. This CDR3 is 14 amino acids long. CDR3 nucleotide sequence: TGTGCCAGCAGTGAAGCGCTTCACGGGGATGGCTACACCTTC. Translating it yields CASSEALHGDGYTF.

J is TRBJ2-2 and V is TRBV9; D perhaps matches TRBD1 (6 bases). From germline, CDR1 is SGDLS and CDR2 YYNGEE. This CDR3 has 14 amino acids. The V gene lost 3 bases and the J gene lost 0 bases, with 6 bases spanning the gap. This CDR3 is CASSGTANTGELFF. Written as DNA, the CDR3 is TGTGCCAGCAGCGGGACAGCGAACACCGGGGAGCTGTTTTTT.

This chain links TRBV18 with TRBJ2-1; 11 positions match TRBD2. This CDR3 has 16 residues. V was clipped by 4 bases and J by 5 bases; unmatched bases: 7. Germline V lookup: CDR1 KGHSH, CDR2 LQKENI. CDR3 DNA: TGTGCCAGCTCACGAACCGGGACTAGCGGTAACAATGAGCAGTTCTTC. It codes for CASSRTGTSGNNEQFF.

The chain combines TRBV11-2 with TRBJ2-7; D ambiguous. This CDR3 spans 14 amino acids. V dropped 0 bases and J dropped 0 bases, with 6 bases sitting between them. The germline V gene encodes CDR1 SGHAT and CDR2 FQNNGV. CDR3 bases: TGTGCCAGCAGCTTAGATACAGCCTCCTACGAGCAGTACTTC. Amino acids: CASSLDTASYEQYF.

The chain is built from TRBV11-2 and TRBJ1-1; weak D call: TRBD1 (5 bases). The ends were cut back, 2 bases at V and 1 base at J, with 8 bases in the middle. This CDR3 has 14 residues. Germline-derived CDR1 and CDR2 are SGHAT and FQNNGV. The CDR3 nucleotides read TGTGCCAGCAGCTTATCCGGGGGGAACACTGAAGCTTTCTTT. Residues: CASSLSGGNTEAFF.

V and J are TRBV28 and TRBJ2-5, with D unresolved. CDR1 MDHEN and CDR2 SYDVKM come from the germline V gene. The CDR3 consists of 13 residues. V shed 4 bases and J shed 9 bases, with 15 bases lying between them. The CDR3 sequence: CASSSGPVGSQYF. The CDR3 nucleotides read TGTGCCAGCAGTTCCGGGCCGGTTGGGTCCCAGTACTTC.

The V gene is TRBV11-1, the J gene TRBJ2-1; D call uncertain. Trimming stripped 5 bases from V and 6 bases from J, with 5 bases between. CDR3 length equals 11 residues. Per germline, CDR1 SGHAT and CDR2 FQDESV (reference sequence). CDR3 residues: CASSRTNEQFF. CDR3 nucleotide sequence: TGTGCCAGCAGCAGAACCAATGAGCAGTTCTTC. The full variable domain, rest sourced from reference TRBV11-1 and TRBJ2-1, is EAEVAQSPRYKITEKSQAVAFWCDPISGHATLYWYRQILGQGPELLVQFQDESVVDDSQLPKDRFSAERLKGVDSTLKIQPAELGDSAMYLCASSRTNEQFFGPGTRLTVL.

V gene TRBV27 combines with J gene TRBJ2-1; D possibly corresponds to TRBD2 (6 bases). In germline, CDR1 is MNHEY, CDR2 SMNVEV (reference sequence). Trimming took 4 bases from V and 5 from J, leaving 12 bases between them. The CDR3 contains 14 residues. CDR3: CASSWISGDNEQFF. DNA for the CDR3: TGTGCCAGCAGTTGGATTAGCGGAGACAATGAGCAGTTCTTC.

The rearrangement links TRBV7-2 to TRBJ1-3; no firm D call. CDR1 and CDR2 from the germline V gene are SGHTA and FQGNSA. The CDR3 consists of 12 residues. Trimming took 1 base from V and 10 from J, leaving 8 bases between them. The CDR3 protein is CASSLGQRTIYF. CDR3 nucleotide sequence: TGTGCCAGCAGCTTAGGCCAGCGGACCATATATTTT.

The chain employs TRBV27 and TRBJ2-7; D is unclear. The CDR3 contains 15 residues. Trimming took off 4 bases at V and 2 bases at J, with 15 bases between the two ends. Per the germline V gene, CDR1 is MNHEY and CDR2 is SMNVEV (reference sequence). The CDR3: CASSSETAGAYEQYF. DNA of the CDR3: TGTGCCAGCAGTTCGGAAACGGCCGGAGCCTACGAGCAGTACTTC.

The rearrangement uses TRBV5-4 and TRBJ2-5; 8 nucleotides agree with TRBD1. J lost 5 bases, V lost 4 bases, and 1 base had no gene match. Germline values: CDR1 SGHNT, CDR2 YYREEE (reference sequence). This CDR3 comprises 12 residues. CDR3 DNA: TGTGCCAGCAGCCGGGACAGGGAGACCCAGTACTTC. Residues: CASSRDRETQYF.